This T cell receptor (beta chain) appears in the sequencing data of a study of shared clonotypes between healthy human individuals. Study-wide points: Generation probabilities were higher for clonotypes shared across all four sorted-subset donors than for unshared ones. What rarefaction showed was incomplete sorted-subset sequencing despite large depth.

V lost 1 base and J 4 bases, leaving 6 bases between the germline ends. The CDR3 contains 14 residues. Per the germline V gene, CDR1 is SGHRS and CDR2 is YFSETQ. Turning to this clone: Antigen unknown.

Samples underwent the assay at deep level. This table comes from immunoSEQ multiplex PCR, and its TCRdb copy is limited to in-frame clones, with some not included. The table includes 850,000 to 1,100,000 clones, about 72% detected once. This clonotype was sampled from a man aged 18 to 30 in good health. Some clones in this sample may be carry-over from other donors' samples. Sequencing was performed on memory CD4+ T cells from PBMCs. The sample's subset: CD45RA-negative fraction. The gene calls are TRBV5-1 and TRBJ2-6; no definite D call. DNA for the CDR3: TGCGCCAGCAGCTTGAGCGAAGGGGCCAACGTCCTGACTTTC. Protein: CASSLSEGANVLTF.